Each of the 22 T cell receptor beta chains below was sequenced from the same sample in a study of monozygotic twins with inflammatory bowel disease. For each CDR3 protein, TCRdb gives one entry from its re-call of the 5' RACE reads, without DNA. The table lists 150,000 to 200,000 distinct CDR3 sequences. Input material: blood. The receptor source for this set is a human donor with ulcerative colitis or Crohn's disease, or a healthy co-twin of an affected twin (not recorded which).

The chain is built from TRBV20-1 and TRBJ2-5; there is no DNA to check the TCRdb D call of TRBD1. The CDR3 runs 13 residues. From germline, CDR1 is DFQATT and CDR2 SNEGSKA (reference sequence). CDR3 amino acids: CSANQGQKETQYF.

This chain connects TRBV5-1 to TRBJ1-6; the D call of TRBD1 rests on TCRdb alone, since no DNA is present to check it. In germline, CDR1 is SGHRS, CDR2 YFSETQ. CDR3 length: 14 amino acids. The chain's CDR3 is CASKGDSTNSPLHF.

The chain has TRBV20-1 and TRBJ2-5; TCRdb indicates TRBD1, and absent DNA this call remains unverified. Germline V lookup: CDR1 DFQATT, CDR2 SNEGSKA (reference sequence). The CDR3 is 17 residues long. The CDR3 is CSAIPGTGRGSQETQYF.

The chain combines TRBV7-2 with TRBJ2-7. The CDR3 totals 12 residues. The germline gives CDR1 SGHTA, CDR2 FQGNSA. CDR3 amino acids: CASSLEHWEQYF.

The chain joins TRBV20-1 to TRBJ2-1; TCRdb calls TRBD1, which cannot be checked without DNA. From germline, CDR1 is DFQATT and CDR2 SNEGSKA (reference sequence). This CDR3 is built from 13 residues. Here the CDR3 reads CRAGGRIYNEQFF.

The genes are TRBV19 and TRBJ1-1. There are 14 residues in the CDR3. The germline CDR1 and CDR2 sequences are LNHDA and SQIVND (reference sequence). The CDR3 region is CASSIEGWSAEAFF.

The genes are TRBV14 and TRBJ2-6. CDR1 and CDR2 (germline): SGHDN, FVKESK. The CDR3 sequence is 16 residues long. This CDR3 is CASSLDRQSGANVLTF.

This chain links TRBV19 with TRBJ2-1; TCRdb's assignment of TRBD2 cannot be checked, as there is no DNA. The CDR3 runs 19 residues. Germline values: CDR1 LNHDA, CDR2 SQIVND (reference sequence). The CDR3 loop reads CASSIDERTSGLRFLEQFF.

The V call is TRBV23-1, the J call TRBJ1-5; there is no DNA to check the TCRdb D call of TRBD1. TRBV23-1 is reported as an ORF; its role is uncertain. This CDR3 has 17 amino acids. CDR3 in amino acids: CASSHPDPDNSNQPQHF.

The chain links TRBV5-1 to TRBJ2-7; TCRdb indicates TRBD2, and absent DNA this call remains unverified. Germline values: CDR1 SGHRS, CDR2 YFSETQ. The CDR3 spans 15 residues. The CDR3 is CASSLTMGSAYEQYF.

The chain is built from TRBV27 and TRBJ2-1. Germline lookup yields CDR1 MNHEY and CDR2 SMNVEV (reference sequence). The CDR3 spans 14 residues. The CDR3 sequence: CASSWASFNNEQFF.

The CDR3 loop reads CASRFSLPPSNTGELFF. V gene TRBV13 combines with J gene TRBJ2-2; TCRdb names TRBD2, which stays unverified in the absence of DNA. Germline V gene sequence: CDR1 PRHDT, CDR2 FYEKMQ (reference sequence). This CDR3 spans 17 amino acids.

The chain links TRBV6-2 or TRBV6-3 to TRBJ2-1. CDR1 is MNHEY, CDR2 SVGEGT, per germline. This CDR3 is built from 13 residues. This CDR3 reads CASSGRPYNEQFF.

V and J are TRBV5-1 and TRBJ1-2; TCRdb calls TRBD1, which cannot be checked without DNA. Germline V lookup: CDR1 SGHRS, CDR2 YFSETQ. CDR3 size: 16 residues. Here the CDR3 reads CASSFELGGNFHGYTF.

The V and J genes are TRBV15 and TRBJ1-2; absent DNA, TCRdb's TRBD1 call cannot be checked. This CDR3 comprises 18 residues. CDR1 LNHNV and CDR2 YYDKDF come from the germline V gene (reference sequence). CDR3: CATSRDDWTGGTENGYTF.

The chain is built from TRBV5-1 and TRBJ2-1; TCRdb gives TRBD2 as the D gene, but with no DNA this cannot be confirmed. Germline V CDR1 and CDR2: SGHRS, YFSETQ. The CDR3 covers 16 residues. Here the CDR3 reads CASSLEAAVPYNEQFF.

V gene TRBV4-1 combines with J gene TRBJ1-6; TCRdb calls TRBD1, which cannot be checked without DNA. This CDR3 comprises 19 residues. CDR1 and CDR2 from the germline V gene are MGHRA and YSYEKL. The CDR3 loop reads CASSQDRGAGQTRGGPLHF.

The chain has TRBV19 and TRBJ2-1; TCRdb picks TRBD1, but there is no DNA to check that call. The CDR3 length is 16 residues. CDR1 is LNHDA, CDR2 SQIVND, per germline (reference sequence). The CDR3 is CASSAQRGGQDNEQFF.

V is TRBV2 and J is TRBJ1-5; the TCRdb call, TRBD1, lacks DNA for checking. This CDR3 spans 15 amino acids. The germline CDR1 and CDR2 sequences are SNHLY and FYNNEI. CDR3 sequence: CASSEALRGLGPQHF.

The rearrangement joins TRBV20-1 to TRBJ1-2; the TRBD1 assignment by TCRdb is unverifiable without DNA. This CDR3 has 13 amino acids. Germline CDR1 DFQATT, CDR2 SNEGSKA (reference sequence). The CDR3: CSARGAGDYGYTF.

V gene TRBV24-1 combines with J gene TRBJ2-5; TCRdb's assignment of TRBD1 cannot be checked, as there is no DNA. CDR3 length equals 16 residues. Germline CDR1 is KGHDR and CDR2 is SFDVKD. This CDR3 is CATSDPRDRDQETQYF.

This CDR3 reads CSAPGTSGTDTQYF. The rearrangement uses TRBV20-1 and TRBJ2-3; the D gene TCRdb calls, TRBD2, cannot be checked with no DNA. Germline CDR1 is DFQATT and CDR2 is SNEGSKA (reference sequence). The CDR3 is made up of 14 amino acids.